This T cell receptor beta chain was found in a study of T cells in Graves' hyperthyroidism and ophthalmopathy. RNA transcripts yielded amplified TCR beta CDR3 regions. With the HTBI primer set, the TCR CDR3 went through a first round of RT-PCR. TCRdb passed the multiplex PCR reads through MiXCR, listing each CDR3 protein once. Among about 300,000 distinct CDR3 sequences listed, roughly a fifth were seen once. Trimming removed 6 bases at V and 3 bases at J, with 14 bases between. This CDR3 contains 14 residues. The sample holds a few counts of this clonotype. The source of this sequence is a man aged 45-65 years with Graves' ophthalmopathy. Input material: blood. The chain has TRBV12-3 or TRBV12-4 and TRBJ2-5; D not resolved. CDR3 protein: CASSPGYPEETQYF. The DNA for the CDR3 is TGTGCCAGCAGCCCTGGGTATCCAGAAGAGACCCAGTACTTC.